The following is a T cell receptor (beta chain) sequence with its context. The record originates from a study of blood T cell repertoires in COVID-19. In the study overall: In each case, the material was cDNA or gDNA derived from T cells, B-cell-depleted T cells, or PBMCs.

Assay used: immunoSEQ multiplex PCR; TCRdb lists only in-frame clones, some missing. The profile shows just over 45,000 clones, over 80% of them singletons. This CDR3 is built from 17 residues. V lost 2 bases, J lost 3 bases, and 6 bases stayed unmatched. Germline loops: CDR1 SGHVS, CDR2 FNYEAQ. Sequenced input: peripheral blood. The chain uses TRBV7-6 and TRBJ2-3; 12 nucleotides match TRBD2. This sequence was found in a human donor in a cohort sampled during active COVID-19. Here the CDR3 DNA reads TGTGCCAGCAGCTTAAGTCCTAGCGGGAGGGAAACAGATACGCAGTATTTT. Its translation is CASSLSPSGRETDTQYF.